This T cell receptor (beta chain) comes out of a study of memory CD4+ T cells and cytomegalovirus serostatus. The sort gate was single viable CD3+CD4+CD8-CD45RO+ cells for memory CD4+ T cells. This clone has more than one count but fewer than ten. Method: immunoSEQ multiplex PCR; TCRdb's copy keeps in-frame clones and lacks some. The repertoire holds under 75,000 clones, with about 78% as singletons. The CDR3 runs to 13 residues. Germline CDR1 reads SNHLY; CDR2 reads FYNNEI. Trimming stripped 2 bases from V and 7 bases from J, with 11 bases between. This receptor was identified in an adult in good health and CMV-seronegative. Some clones in this sample may be carry-over from other donors' samples. The chain has TRBV2 and TRBJ1-2; D remains ambiguous. The sample consisted of memory CD4+ T cells from blood. CDR3 in amino acids: CASSEYGVGGYTF. In nucleotides, the CDR3 is TGTGCCAGCAGTGAATATGGTGTGGGTGGCTACACCTTC.